One sample yielded the 15 T cell receptor beta chains listed below, sequenced in a study of Graves' ophthalmopathy and Graves' hyperthyroidism. RNA transcripts were the template, and TCR beta CDR3 regions were amplified from them. After a first-round RT-PCR with HTBI primers, a second-round multiplex PCR was run. One entry per CDR3 protein, called by TCRdb with MiXCR from the multiplex PCR reads. The data contain around 660,000 distinct CDR3 sequences, under 50% of them seen just once; the ten biggest clones take up more than 2.5%. What was sequenced was peripheral blood. The receptors here all came from an adult man with Graves' ophthalmopathy.

This clonotype was observed many times. V usage is TRBV5-1 and J usage is TRBJ1-2, with D unclear. V was cut by 4 bases and J by 3 bases, with 13 bases left in between. Germline V CDR1 and CDR2: SGHRS, YFSETQ. The CDR3 covers 14 residues. CDR3 residues: CASSPVGKYYGYTF. CDR3 DNA: TGCGCCAGCAGCCCGGTGGGGAAGTACTATGGCTACACCTTC.

This clonotype was recorded once. The V call is TRBV6-5, the J call TRBJ1-6, with TRBD1 matching 8 bases. From germline, CDR1 is MNHEY and CDR2 SVGAGI. V lost 5 bases, J lost 11 bases, and 8 bases stayed unmatched. This CDR3 is 14 amino acids long. The CDR3 region has the DNA TGTGCCAGCAGTCTTCAGGGGGCCCGCCCACCCCTCCACTTT. Translation: CASSLQGARPPLHF.

In this sample, this clonotype turned up a few times. This chain joins TRBV9 and TRBJ1-1; TRBD1 is a possible D gene (5 bases). CDR1 SGDLS and CDR2 YYNGEE come from the germline V gene. The CDR3 spans 15 residues. Trimming left V 4 bases short and J 0 bases short, with 13 bases between. The CDR3 sequence is CASSPPGVMNTEAFF. CDR3 nucleotide sequence: TGTGCCAGCAGCCCCCCGGGGGTGATGAACACTGAAGCTTTCTTT.

V and J are TRBV12-3 or TRBV12-4 and TRBJ1-1; D is ambiguous. V lost 1 base and J lost 10, with 10 bases in between. This CDR3 has 12 amino acids. The CDR3, as DNA: TGTGCCAGCAGTTTAGATTGGGAGGGAGCTTTCTTT. Protein sequence: CASSLDWEGAFF.

This clonotype was seen repeatedly, ten times or more. The rearrangement links TRBV24-1 to TRBJ2-2; perhaps TRBD2 as D (5 bases). V lost 6 bases and J lost 3, with 13 bases in between. CDR1 and CDR2 from the germline V gene are KGHDR and SFDVKD. The CDR3 totals 15 residues. CDR3 nucleotide sequence: TGTGCCACCAGTCCGGCGGGCCGGGACACCGGGGAGCTGTTTTTT. Its protein is CATSPAGRDTGELFF.

This chain connects TRBV29-1 to TRBJ1-4, with TRBD1 identical over 8 bases. J lost 8 bases, V lost 3 bases, and 2 bases had no gene match. Germline V gene data show CDR1 as SQVTM and CDR2 as ANQGSEA. The CDR3 length is 12 residues. The CDR3 sequence: CSVDRDREKLFF. CDR3 nucleotides: TGCAGCGTTGACCGGGACAGGGAAAAACTGTTTTTT.

The rearrangement joins TRBV6-6 to TRBJ1-2; tentatively, D is TRBD1 (6 bases). Per the germline V gene, CDR1 is MNHNY and CDR2 is SVGAGI (reference sequence). This CDR3 is 15 amino acids long. Trimming took 5 bases from V and 6 from J, leaving 19 bases between them. The CDR3 nucleotides read TGTGCCAGCAGTCTATACCCACAGGGTACGGATGGCTACACCTTC. It specifies CASSLYPQGTDGYTF.

This clonotype was detected many times. The genes are TRBV5-1 and TRBJ1-5; D remains ambiguous. The CDR3 sequence is 13 residues long. Germline V gene data show CDR1 as SGHRS and CDR2 as YFSETQ. The V end lost 4 bases, the J end lost 5 bases, and 10 bases lay between the germline ends. The CDR3, as DNA: TGCGCCAGCAGCGTAGGGTTTGATCAGCCCCAGCATTTT. It encodes CASSVGFDQPQHF.

The CDR3 coding sequence is TGTGCCAGCTCACCACCGGGACTAGCGGACGAAGAGACCCAGTACTTC. This codes for CASSPPGLADEETQYF. The chain recombines TRBV7-8 with TRBJ2-5, with 11 bases identical to TRBD2. The germline V gene has CDR1 SGHVS and CDR2 FQNEAQ. The CDR3 has 16 residues. The V gene end was trimmed by 8 bases and the J gene end by 3 bases; junction bases not matched to a gene: 11.

V is TRBV7-2 and J is TRBJ1-1; D is undetermined. The germline gives CDR1 SGHTA, CDR2 FQGNSA. The CDR3 is 13 residues long. Trimming shortened V by 6 bases and J by 3 bases, and 11 bases separated the two germline ends. The CDR3 reads CASSFGPDTEAFF. Here the CDR3 DNA reads TGTGCCAGCAGTTTTGGACCGGACACTGAAGCTTTCTTT.

The chain employs TRBV6-6 and TRBJ2-2; 7 bases align to TRBD2. Germline values: CDR1 MNHNY, CDR2 SVGAGI (reference sequence). The trim removed 5 bases at V and 2 bases at J, leaving 5 bases unmatched. This CDR3 region has 15 residues. CDR3 residues: CASSKLASNTGELFF. As DNA, the CDR3 is TGTGCCAGCAGTAAACTAGCGTCCAACACCGGGGAGCTGTTTTTT.

V is TRBV5-1 and J is TRBJ2-3; TRBD2 aligns across 8 bases. Looked up from germline, CDR1 is SGHRS and CDR2 is YFSETQ. The CDR3 is 16 residues long. V was pared by 4 bases and J by 5 bases, with 12 bases of the junction left unmatched. The DNA of the CDR3 is TGCGCCAGCAGCCTTAGCTCCGGGACTAGGGTAGATACGCAGTATTTT. Amino acids: CASSLSSGTRVDTQYF.

This rearrangement joins TRBV25-1 to TRBJ1-2; 8 bases align to TRBD1. This CDR3 is 14 amino acids long. In germline, CDR1 is MGHDK, CDR2 SYGVNS. J gave up 3 bases and V 6 bases, and 6 bases lay outside the gene matches. For the CDR3, the DNA is TGTGCCAGCAGCCAAAAACAGGGGGACTATGGCTACACCTTC. It specifies CASSQKQGDYGYTF.

The chain joins TRBV10-2 to TRBJ2-7; tentatively, D is TRBD2 (5 bases). V was pared by 0 bases and J by 7 bases, with 10 bases between. CDR3 length equals 13 residues. CDR1 and CDR2 (germline): WSHSY, SAAADI. The CDR3 region has the DNA TGCGCCAGCAGTGAGTCGGTGAGGGAGGAGCAGTACTTC. The encoded protein is CASSESVREEQYF.

Concerning this clonotype itself: A much larger clone sits a single nucleotide away, making a read error possible. The J gene is TRBJ2-6, the V gene TRBV25-1; no clear D. Trimming cost V 6 bases and J 2 bases, with 8 bases left between them. The CDR3 is 14 amino acids. The V gene's germline CDR1 is MGHDK and CDR2 SYGVNS. CDR3 sequence: CASRITPGANVLTF. The CDR3 region has the DNA TGTGCCAGCAGGATAACCCCTGGGGCCAACGTCCTGACTTTC.